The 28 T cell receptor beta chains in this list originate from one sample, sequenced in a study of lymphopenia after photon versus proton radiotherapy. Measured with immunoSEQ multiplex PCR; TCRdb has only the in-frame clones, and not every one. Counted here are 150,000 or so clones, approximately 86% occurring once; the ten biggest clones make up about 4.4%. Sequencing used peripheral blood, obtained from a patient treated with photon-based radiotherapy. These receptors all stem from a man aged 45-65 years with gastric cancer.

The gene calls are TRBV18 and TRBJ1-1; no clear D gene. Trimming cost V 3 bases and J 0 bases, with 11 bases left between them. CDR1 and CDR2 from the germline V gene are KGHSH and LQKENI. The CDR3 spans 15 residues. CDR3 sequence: CASSPPARVNTEAFF. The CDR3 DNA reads TGTGCCAGCTCACCCCCGGCAAGGGTGAACACTGAAGCTTTCTTT.

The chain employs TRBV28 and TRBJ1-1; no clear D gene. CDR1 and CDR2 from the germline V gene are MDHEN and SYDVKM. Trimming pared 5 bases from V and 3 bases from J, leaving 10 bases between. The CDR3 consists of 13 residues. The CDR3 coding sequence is TGTGCCAGCAGTCTAGGGAGGCACACTGAAGCTTTCTTT. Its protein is CASSLGRHTEAFF.

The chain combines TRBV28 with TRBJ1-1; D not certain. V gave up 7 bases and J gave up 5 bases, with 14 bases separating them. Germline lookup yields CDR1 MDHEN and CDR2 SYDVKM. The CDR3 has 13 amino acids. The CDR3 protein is CASTPRGGTEAFF. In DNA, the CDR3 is TGTGCCAGCACCCCCCGAGGCGGGACTGAAGCTTTCTTT.

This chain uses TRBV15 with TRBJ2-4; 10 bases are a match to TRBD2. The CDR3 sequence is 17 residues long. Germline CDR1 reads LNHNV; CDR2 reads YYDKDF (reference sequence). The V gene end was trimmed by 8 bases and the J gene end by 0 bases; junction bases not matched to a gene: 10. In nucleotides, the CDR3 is TGTGCCACCGGCCCAGGGCTAGCGGGAGTAGCCAAAAACATTCAGTACTTC. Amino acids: CATGPGLAGVAKNIQYF.

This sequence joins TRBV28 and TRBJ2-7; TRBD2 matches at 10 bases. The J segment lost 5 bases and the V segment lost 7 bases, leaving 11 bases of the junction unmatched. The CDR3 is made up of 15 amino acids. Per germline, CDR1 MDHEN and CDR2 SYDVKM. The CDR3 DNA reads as TGTGCCAGCACTCCTGGGACTAGCGAAGTCGACGAGCAGTACTTC. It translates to CASTPGTSEVDEQYF.

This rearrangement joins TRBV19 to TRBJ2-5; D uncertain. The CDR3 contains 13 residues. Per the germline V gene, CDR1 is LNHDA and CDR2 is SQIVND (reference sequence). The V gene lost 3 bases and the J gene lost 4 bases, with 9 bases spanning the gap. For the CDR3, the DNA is TGTGCCAGTAGTATTGGGTATGCAGAGACCCAGTACTTC. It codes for CASSIGYAETQYF.

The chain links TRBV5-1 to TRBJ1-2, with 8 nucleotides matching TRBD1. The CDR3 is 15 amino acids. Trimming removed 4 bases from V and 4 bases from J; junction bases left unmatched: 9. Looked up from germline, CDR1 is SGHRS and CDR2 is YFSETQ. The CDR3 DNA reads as TGCGCCAGCAGCGCTGGCAGGGGGCGAAGCTATGGCTACACCTTC. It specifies CASSAGRGRSYGYTF.

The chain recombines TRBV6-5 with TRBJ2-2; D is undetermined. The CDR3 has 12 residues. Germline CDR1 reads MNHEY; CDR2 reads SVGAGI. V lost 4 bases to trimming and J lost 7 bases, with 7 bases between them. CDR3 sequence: CASSSRVGELFF. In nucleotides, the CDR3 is TGTGCCAGCAGTTCCCGAGTCGGGGAGCTGTTTTTT.

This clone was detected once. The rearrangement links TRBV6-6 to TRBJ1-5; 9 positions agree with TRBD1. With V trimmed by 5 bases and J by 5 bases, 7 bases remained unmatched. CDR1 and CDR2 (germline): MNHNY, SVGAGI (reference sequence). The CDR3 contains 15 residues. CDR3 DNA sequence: TGTGCCAGCAGTCCCCACAGGGGGCGTGATCAGCCCCAGCATTTT. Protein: CASSPHRGRDQPQHF.

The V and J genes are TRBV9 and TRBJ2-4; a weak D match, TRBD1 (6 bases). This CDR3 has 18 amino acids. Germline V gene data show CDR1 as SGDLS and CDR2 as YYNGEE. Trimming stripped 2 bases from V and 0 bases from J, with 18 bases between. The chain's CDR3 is CASSVGTRDGIAKNIQYF. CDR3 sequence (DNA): TGTGCCAGCAGCGTCGGGACACGGGACGGGATAGCCAAAAACATTCAGTACTTC.

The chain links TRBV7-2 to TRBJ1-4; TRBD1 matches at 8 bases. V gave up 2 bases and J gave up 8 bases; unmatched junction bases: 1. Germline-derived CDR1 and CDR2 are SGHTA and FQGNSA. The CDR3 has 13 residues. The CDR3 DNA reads TGTGCCAGCAGCTTAACAGGGGGGGAAAAACTGTTTTTT. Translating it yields CASSLTGGEKLFF.

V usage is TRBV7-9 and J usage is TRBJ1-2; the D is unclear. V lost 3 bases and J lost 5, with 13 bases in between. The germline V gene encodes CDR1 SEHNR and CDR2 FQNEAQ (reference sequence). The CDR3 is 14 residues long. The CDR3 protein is CASSLARTLYGYTF. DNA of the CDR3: TGTGCCAGCAGCTTGGCCAGGACGCTATATGGCTACACCTTC.

CDR3 coding DNA: TGCGCCAGCAGCAATACCGGGACACACACCGGGGAGCTGTTTTTT. Protein product: CASSNTGTHTGELFF. V gene TRBV5-1 combines with J gene TRBJ2-2; D may be TRBD1 (6 bases). Trimming cost V 4 bases and J 3 bases, with 13 bases left between them. This CDR3 contains 15 residues. Per the germline V gene, CDR1 is SGHRS and CDR2 is YFSETQ.

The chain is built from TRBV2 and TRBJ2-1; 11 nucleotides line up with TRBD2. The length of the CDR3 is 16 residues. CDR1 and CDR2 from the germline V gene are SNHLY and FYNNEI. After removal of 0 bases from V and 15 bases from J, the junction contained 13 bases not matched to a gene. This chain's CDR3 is CASSEAWGGSGRARFF. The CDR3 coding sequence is TGTGCCAGCAGTGAAGCCTGGGGAGGTAGCGGGAGGGCACGGTTCTTC.

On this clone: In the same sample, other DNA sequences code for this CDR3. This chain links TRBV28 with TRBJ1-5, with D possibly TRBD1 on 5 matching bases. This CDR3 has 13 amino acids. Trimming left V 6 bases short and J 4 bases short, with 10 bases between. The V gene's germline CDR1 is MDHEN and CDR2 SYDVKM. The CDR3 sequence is CASSRDSNQPQHF. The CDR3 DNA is TGTGCCAGCAGCCGGGACTCTAATCAGCCCCAGCATTTT.

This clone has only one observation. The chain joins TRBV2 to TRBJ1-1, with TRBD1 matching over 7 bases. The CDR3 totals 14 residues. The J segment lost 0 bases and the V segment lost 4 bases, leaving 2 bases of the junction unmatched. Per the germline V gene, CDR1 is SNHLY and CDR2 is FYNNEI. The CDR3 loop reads CASSGGQLNTEAFF. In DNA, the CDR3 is TGTGCCAGCAGTGGGGGACAGTTGAACACTGAAGCTTTCTTT.

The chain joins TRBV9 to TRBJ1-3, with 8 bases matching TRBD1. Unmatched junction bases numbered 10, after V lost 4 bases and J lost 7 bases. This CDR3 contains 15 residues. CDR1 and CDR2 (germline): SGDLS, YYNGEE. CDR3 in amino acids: CASSPQQGGFNTIYF. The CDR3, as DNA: TGTGCCAGCAGCCCACAACAGGGGGGCTTCAACACCATATATTTT.

The CDR3 DNA reads as TGCGCCAGTCGGGCCCTCGAGAACACTGAAGCTTTCTTT. Its protein is CASRALENTEAFF. V is TRBV5-1 and J is TRBJ1-1; D remains ambiguous. V dropped 8 bases and J dropped 1 base, with 12 bases sitting between them. Per germline, CDR1 SGHRS and CDR2 YFSETQ. This CDR3 comprises 13 residues. The full variable domain, completed using reference TRBV5-1 and TRBJ1-1, is KAGVTQTPRYLIKTRGQQVTLSCSPISGHRSVSWYQQTPGQGLQFLFEYFSETQRNKGNFPGRFSGRQFSNSRSEMNVSTLELGDSALYLCASRALENTEAFFGQGTRLTVV.

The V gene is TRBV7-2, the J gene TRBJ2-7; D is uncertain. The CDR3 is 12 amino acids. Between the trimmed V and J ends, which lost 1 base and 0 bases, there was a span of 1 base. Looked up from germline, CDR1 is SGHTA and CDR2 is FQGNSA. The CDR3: CASSLVSYEQYF. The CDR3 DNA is TGTGCCAGCAGCTTAGTCTCCTACGAGCAGTACTTC. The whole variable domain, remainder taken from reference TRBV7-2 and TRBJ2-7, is GAGVSQSPSNKVTEKGKDVELRCDPISGHTALYWYRQSLGQGLEFLIYFQGNSAPDKSGLPSDRFSAERTGGSVSTLTIQRTQQEDSAVYLCASSLVSYEQYFGPGTRLTVT.

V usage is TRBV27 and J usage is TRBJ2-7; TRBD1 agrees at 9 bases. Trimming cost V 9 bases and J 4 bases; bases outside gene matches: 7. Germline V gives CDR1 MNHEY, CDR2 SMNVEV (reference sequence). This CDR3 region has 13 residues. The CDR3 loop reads CASKTGGGYEQYF. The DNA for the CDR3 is TGTGCCAGTAAAACAGGGGGCGGGTACGAGCAGTACTTC.

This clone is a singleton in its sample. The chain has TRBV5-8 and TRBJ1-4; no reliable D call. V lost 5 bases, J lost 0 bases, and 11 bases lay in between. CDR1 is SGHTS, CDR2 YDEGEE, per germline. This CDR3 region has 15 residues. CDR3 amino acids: CASSPRLATNEKLFF. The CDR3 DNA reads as TGTGCCAGCAGTCCCCGGCTTGCAACTAATGAAAAACTGTTTTTT.

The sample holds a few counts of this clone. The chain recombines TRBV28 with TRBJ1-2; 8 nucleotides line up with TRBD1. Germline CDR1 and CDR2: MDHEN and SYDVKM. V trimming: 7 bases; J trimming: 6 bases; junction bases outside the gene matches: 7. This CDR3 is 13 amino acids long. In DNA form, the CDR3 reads TGTGCCAGCACCCAGGACAGGGACAATGGCTACACCTTC. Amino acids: CASTQDRDNGYTF.

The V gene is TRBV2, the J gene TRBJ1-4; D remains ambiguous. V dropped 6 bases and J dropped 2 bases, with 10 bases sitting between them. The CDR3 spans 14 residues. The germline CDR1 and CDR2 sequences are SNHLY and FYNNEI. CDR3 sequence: CASRELATNEKLFF. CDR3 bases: TGTGCCAGCAGAGAGCTCGCCACTAATGAAAAACTGTTTTTT.

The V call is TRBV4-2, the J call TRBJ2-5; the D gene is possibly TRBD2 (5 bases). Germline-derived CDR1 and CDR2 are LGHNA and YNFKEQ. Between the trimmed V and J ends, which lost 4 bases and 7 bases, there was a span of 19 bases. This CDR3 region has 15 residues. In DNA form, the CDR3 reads TGTGCCAGCAGCCCAGAGGGTTTCCCTGCCGGGACCCAGTACTTC. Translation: CASSPEGFPAGTQYF.

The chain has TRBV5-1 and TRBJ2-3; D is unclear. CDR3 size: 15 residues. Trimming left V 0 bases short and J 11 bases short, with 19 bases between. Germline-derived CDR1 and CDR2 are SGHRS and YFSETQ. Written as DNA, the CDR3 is TGCGCCAGCAGCTTGGCCGGCAGGCAGGACGGCGGGCAGTATTTT. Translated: CASSLAGRQDGGQYF.

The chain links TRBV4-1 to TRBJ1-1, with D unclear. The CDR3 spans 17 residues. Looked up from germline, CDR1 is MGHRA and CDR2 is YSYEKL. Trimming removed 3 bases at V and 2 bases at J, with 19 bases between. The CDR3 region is CASSQTRGVAPNTEAFF. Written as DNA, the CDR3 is TGCGCCAGCAGCCAGACCCGAGGAGTCGCACCTAACACTGAAGCTTTCTTT.

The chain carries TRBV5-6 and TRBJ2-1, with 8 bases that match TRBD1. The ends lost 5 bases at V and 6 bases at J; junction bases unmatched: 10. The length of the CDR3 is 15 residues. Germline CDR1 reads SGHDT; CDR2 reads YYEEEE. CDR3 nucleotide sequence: TGTGCCAGCAGGCCGGACAGGGTTCCCTTCAATGAGCAGTTCTTC. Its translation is CASRPDRVPFNEQFF.

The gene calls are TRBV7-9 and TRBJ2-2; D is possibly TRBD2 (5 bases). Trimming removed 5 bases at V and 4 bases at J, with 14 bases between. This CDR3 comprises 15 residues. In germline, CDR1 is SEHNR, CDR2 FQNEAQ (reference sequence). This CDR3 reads CASSLLGVGTGELFF. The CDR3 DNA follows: TGTGCCAGCAGCCTACTCGGGGTGGGCACCGGGGAGCTGTTTTTT.